This note documents a single T cell receptor (beta chain) sequence. These data come from a study of cytomegalovirus exposure and HLA in healthy donors. Data came from immunoSEQ multiplex PCR; TCRdb stores just in-frame clones and leaves some out. Among 55,000 to 75,000 clones listed, 85% to 95% were seen once. Germline CDR1 is MGHRA and CDR2 is YSYEKL. This CDR3 contains 13 residues. The V end lost 1 base, the J end lost 3 bases, and 7 bases lay between the germline ends. The material sequenced was PBMCs. This rearrangement joins TRBV4-1 to TRBJ2-7; D is perhaps TRBD1 (6 bases). This sequence originates from a woman aged 18-29 years in good health and CMV-seropositive. CDR3 in amino acids: CASSQGTDYEQYF. The CDR3 DNA reads as TGCGCCAGCAGCCAAGGGACAGACTACGAGCAGTACTTC.